The sequence of this T cell receptor beta chain was determined in a study of T-cell reconstitution after alpha-beta-depleted transplantation in children listed by TCRdb under 2016. In the study overall: Using TCR repertoire profiling, the study quantitatively followed how T-cell immune reconstitution unfolded in children after TCRalphabeta/CD19-depleted allogeneic hematopoietic cell transplantation. Paper-wide results and their limitations: In some patients, high TCRbeta diversity at day 60 was attributed to recipient T cells and intrathymic progenitors that had survived conditioning. About two months after transplant, the apparently early recovery of alphabetaT-cell counts reportedly depended on just several hundred clones that had expanded rapidly and came from non-depleted graft cells. Over subsequent months, a decline in hyperexpanded clone frequencies was noted, and after one year, T-cell counts and TCRbeta diversity were mostly ascribed to newly produced T cells.

Libraries were constructed by PCR. The reads were generated on an Illumina HiSeq 2500. To normalize quantification of the TCRbeta repertoire, the TCR libraries were built with molecular barcoding that relied on unique molecular identifiers. Through fastp at Q25 and MiXCR, TCRdb rebuilt clones from the public reads, retaining in-frame beta chains. Each CDR3 protein appears once, grouped with its most common genes and DNA. The sample contains more than 300,000 distinct CDR3 sequences, 15% to 20% of them found a single time. The ten largest clones capture about 41% of the sample. The treatment or condition tag for this specimen amounts to: allogeneic hematopoietic cell transplantation with graft depleted of TCRalphabeta T cells and CD19 B cells. TCRalphabeta/CD19-depleted allogeneic hematopoietic cell grafts were given to the transplant recipients, all of whom were children. Regarding this clonotype: Its antigen is not yet known. No quality values exist for individual bases; no much larger clone is one base distant.

The clonotype originates from a male patient aged 2 to 10 who had a stem cell transplant for acute lymphoblastic leukemia, so the T cells may come from the graft donor. The sequencing used PBMCs, mostly from graft donor cells, collected 360 days after TCRalphabeta/CD19-depleted stem cell transplant.

The DNA sequence reads TGTGCCAGCGGAGTTCGACCCCCAGCTATTAATGAAAAACTGTTTTTT. Its protein product is CASGVRPPAINEKLFF. The chain is assembled from TRBV6-1 and TRBJ1-4; the D gene identity is not certain. CDR1 MNHNS and CDR2 SASEGT were looked up in the germline V gene. The germline ends are 20 bases apart after V is trimmed by 8 bases and J by 4 bases. The CDR3 goes from the cysteine to the phenylalanine over 16 residues. The read is trimmed to its CDR3 DNA, 48 bases read in frame from base 1.